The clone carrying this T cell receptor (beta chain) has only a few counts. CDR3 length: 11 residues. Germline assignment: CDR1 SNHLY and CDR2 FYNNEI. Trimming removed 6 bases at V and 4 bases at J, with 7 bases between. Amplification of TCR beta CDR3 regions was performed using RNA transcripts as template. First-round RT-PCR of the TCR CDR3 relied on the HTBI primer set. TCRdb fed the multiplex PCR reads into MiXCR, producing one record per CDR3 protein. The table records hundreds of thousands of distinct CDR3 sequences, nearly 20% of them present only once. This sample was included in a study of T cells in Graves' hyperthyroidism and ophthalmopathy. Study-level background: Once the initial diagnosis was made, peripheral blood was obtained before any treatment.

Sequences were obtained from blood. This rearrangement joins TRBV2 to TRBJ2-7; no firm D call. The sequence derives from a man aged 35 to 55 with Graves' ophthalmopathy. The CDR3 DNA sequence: TGTGCCAGCAGAAGAACTTACGAGCAGTACTTC. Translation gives CASRRTYEQYF.